This TCR beta chain is drawn from a study of identical twins. Whole-study findings and limits: The degree of excess twin sharing was weaker in beta out-of-frame sequences. Analyses of zero insertions could be partly confounded by invariant MAIT and iNKT cells. Fewer insertions marked abundant cord blood beta clonotypes; young adult naive trended weakly, memory not at all.

TCRdb analysed the 5' RACE reads with MiXCR anew, one entry per CDR3 protein. The repertoire holds 450,000 to 600,000 distinct CDR3 sequences, with 20% to 25% as singletons. Healthy Caucasians made up all donors. Trimming left V 1 base short and J 7 bases short, with 7 bases between. The CDR3 spans 13 residues. Germline loops: CDR1 LGHDT, CDR2 YNNKEL (reference sequence). In regard to this clonotype: Its target is not known.

This same sample was also taken into another study, of yellow fever vaccine responses in identical twins.

The sequenced material came from CD4+ T cells sorted from blood. This chain links TRBV3-1 with TRBJ2-2, with no clear D. The receptor's source is a woman aged 18-29 years in good health. In DNA, the CDR3 is TGTGCCAGCAGCCAAGGACGTATCGGGGAGCTGTTTTTT. It codes for CASSQGRIGELFF.